Sequencing of this T cell receptor (beta chain) was carried out in a study of tumor-infiltrating lymphocytes in localized non-small cell lung cancer. General study findings and limits: Immunotypes IM1 and IM2 had similar TCR-derived T-cell fractions.

On this clone: The antigen is not known.

Measured with immunoSEQ multiplex PCR; TCRdb has only the in-frame clones, and not every one. This sample has about 15,000 clones, with around 80% found just once. Trimming cost V 1 base and J 7 bases; bases outside gene matches: 6. Germline CDR1 is SEHNR and CDR2 is FQNEAQ (reference sequence). This CDR3 region has 16 residues. This receptor was obtained from a human donor with non-small cell lung cancer. Source material: lung tumor tissue. The J gene is TRBJ1-4, the V gene TRBV7-9; 10 bases agree with TRBD1. The CDR3 DNA follows: TGTGCCAGCAGCTTAGGACAGGGGGCGCGGGGTGAAAAACTGTTTTTT. This translates into CASSLGQGARGEKLFF.